This T cell receptor beta chain stems from a study of blood T cell repertoires in COVID-19. Study at large: Both acute and convalescent COVID-19 samples were obtained from the United States, Italy and Spain. PBMCs, B-cell-depleted T cells, or T cells provided the cDNA or gDNA that made up the material.

Seattle researchers signed up patients amid active infection and tracked them longitudinally. The CDR3 has 11 residues. Looked up from germline, CDR1 is DFQATT and CDR2 is SNEGSKA (reference sequence). V lost 6 bases and J lost 4; bases outside the gene matches: 2. Per the original data handling: For nucleated cells, counts were estimated from reference gene primer amplification. Method: immunoSEQ multiplex PCR; TCRdb's copy keeps in-frame clones and lacks some. The D gene and trimming were derived from the DNA, and the V and J assignments and clone size from that table. The sample lists around 210,000 clones, 85% seen once, with roughly 4.6% in the top ten.

This sequence originates from a man aged 50 to 60 with COVID-19, enrolled during active disease. The rearrangement uses TRBV20-1 and TRBJ2-7; 8 positions match TRBD2. The sample consisted of peripheral blood. The CDR3 here is CSAGGGYEQYF. The CDR3 bases are TGCAGTGCGGGCGGGGGGTACGAGCAGTACTTC.